Listed below are T cell receptor beta chains from one sample, sequenced in a study of PD-1 blockade in classical Hodgkin lymphoma. Produced via immunoSEQ multiplex PCR; TCRdb's table is partial and in-frame only. The table has tens of thousands of clones, nearly 90% seen once; the top ten hold 11% to 15%. The specimen was peripheral blood mononuclear cells (PBMCs), collected before the fourth cycle of nivolumab. Receptors originate from a human donor with classical Hodgkin lymphoma. CDR3s include the opening cysteine and the closing phenylalanine or tryptophan.

>TRBV20-1|TRBJ2-7
CSASIGYEQYF
>TRBV11-3|TRBJ2-7
CASGQEDPSLEQYF
>TRBV30|TRBJ1-2
CAWSANTFTRGYTF
>TRBV29-1|TRBJ2-2
CSVESDRGDFGELFF
>TRBV6-6|TRBJ1-5
CASALSNQPQHF
>TRBV28|TRBJ2-2
CASSLRRQVGTGELFF
>TRBV5-1|TRBJ2-7
CASTHSGRAPYEQYF
>TRBV10-2|TRBJ2-7
CASSESSGRWGNEQYF
>TRBV15|TRBJ2-1
CATSREGLSYNEQFF
>TRBV30|TRBJ1-3
CAWSAGGYYGNTIYF
>TRBV5-4|TRBJ1-1
CASSSAGNTEAFF
>TRBV5-1|TRBJ2-3
CASGPRGTDTQYF
>TRBV6-1|TRBJ1-5
CASSDGAGVNQPQHF
>TRBV30|TRBJ1-1
CAWAPGRTGVAFF
>TRBV19|TRBJ1-2
CASTRDGGINYGYTF
>TRBV7-9|TRBJ2-1
CASSLIAGGPYNEQFF
>TRBV15|TRBJ1-5
CATSRYLGEPQHF
>TRBV9|TRBJ2-7
CASSVATSGPYEQYF
>TRBV10-3|.
CAISEGGGTTPYEQYF
>TRBV30|TRBJ2-2
CAWSSLAGGTGELFF
>TRBV4-1|TRBJ2-5
CASRTSTGIIPQARETQYF
>TRBV9|TRBJ2-1
CASSTGGGNEQFF
>TRBV6-5|TRBJ1-4
CASSRGGRNEKLFF
>TRBV11-2|TRBJ2-3
CASISSLRVGRTQYF
>TRBV6-6|TRBJ2-7
CASSPAGGPAEQYF